Below are 11 T cell receptor beta chains sequenced from a single sample in a study of shared clonotypes between healthy human individuals. Using immunoSEQ multiplex PCR, the repertoire was profiled, and TCRdb retains in-frame clones only, with some absent. The table has approximately 530,000 clones, 90% to 96% seen once. The sequenced sample was naive CD4+ T cells sorted from blood. Subset reported: CD45RA+ positively selected. The receptors originated from a woman aged 25 to 39 in good health.

The chain joins TRBV2 to TRBJ1-5; D is undetermined. The CDR3 is 13 amino acids. V lost 7 bases and J lost 5, with 12 bases in between. Per germline, CDR1 SNHLY and CDR2 FYNNEI. CDR3: CASTEGIHQPQHF. The CDR3 region has the DNA TGTGCCAGCACCGAGGGTATCCATCAGCCCCAGCATTTT.

The genes are TRBV15 and TRBJ1-5; D not resolved. V dropped 1 base and J dropped 5 bases, with 12 bases sitting between them. The germline CDR1 and CDR2 sequences are LNHNV and YYDKDF (reference sequence). The CDR3 covers 15 residues. This CDR3 is CATSRGELRHQPQHF. CDR3 DNA sequence: TGTGCCACCAGCAGAGGGGAACTTAGGCATCAGCCCCAGCATTTT.

V is TRBV7-9 and J is TRBJ2-7; 7 bases match TRBD1. With 8 bases clipped from V and 4 bases from J, the junction kept 11 bases outside the gene matches. CDR1 is SEHNR and CDR2 is FQNEAQ in the germline V gene (reference sequence). The CDR3 has 14 amino acids. The CDR3 loop reads CASGTGTVLYEQYF. DNA for the CDR3: TGTGCCAGCGGGACCGGGACAGTTCTTTACGAGCAGTACTTC.

The rearrangement uses TRBV19 and TRBJ2-2; D uncertain. This CDR3 spans 14 amino acids. The germline V gene encodes CDR1 LNHDA and CDR2 SQIVND (reference sequence). V gave up 5 bases and J gave up 5 bases, with 12 bases separating them. In nucleotides, the CDR3 is TGTGCCAGTAGTTTGGGCCGCTTGACCGGGGAGCTGTTTTTT. Translating gives CASSLGRLTGELFF.

The gene calls are TRBV7-8 and TRBJ2-7, with D tentatively TRBD2 (6 bases). Germline lookup yields CDR1 SGHVS and CDR2 FQNEAQ. The CDR3 spans 16 residues. Trimming cost V 7 bases and J 5 bases, with 24 bases left between them. CDR3: CASTTRGASDFNEQYF. For the CDR3, the DNA is TGTGCCAGCACCACGCGCGGTGCTAGCGATTTCAACGAGCAGTACTTC.

The chain is built from TRBV30 and TRBJ1-1, with D uncertain. The germline V gene has CDR1 GTSNPN and CDR2 SVGIG (reference sequence). V lost 2 bases and J lost 2, with 6 bases in between. The CDR3 is 12 residues long. CDR3 DNA sequence: TGTGCCTGGAGTCTCTTTAACACTGAAGCTTTCTTT. Amino acid sequence: CAWSLFNTEAFF.

The V gene is TRBV19, the J gene TRBJ2-7, with TRBD2 matching 7 bases. The CDR3 has 11 residues. Per the germline V gene, CDR1 is LNHDA and CDR2 is SQIVND (reference sequence). The trim removed 5 bases at V and 9 bases at J, leaving 4 bases unmatched. CDR3 sequence (DNA): TGTGCCAGTAGTGGTGAGCGGGGGCAGTACTTC. It specifies CASSGERGQYF.

The chain uses TRBV27 and TRBJ1-3; D is uncertain. This CDR3 is 14 amino acids long. Germline V gives CDR1 MNHEY, CDR2 SMNVEV (reference sequence). V was pared by 3 bases and J by 3 bases, with 9 bases between. The CDR3 region has the DNA TGTGCCAGCAGTTTCGAGGGCAATGGAAACACCATATATTTT. Protein sequence: CASSFEGNGNTIYF.

This chain links TRBV18 with TRBJ2-1, with 7 bases lining up with TRBD2. CDR1 is KGHSH, CDR2 LQKENI, per germline. This CDR3 contains 12 residues. The V and J ends lost 6 bases and 7 bases, in that order; junction bases with no gene match: 3. The CDR3 here is CASSRGSNEQFF. DNA of the CDR3: TGTGCCAGCTCGCGGGGGAGTAATGAGCAGTTCTTC.

The rearrangement uses TRBV28 and TRBJ1-5; D gene uncertain. V dropped 7 bases and J dropped 9 bases, with 22 bases sitting between them. Germline-derived CDR1 and CDR2 are MDHEN and SYDVKM. This CDR3 contains 15 residues. CDR3 sequence reads: CASTHTTGPYGPQHF. The CDR3 DNA reads TGTGCCAGCACCCACACCACGGGCCCTTATGGGCCCCAGCATTTT.

The chain links TRBV5-6 to TRBJ1-2; 7 positions match TRBD1. The germline V gene has CDR1 SGHDT and CDR2 YYEEEE. The length of the CDR3 is 17 residues. After removal of 1 base from V and 7 bases from J, the junction contained 16 bases not matched to a gene. CDR3: CASSLFLSSGQISGYTF. The CDR3 coding sequence is TGTGCCAGCAGCTTGTTCTTATCGTCGGGACAGATCAGTGGCTACACCTTC.